This T cell receptor beta chain was observed in a study of T cell responses to AZD1222 COVID-19 vaccine. Study-level findings and limits: The sample set comprised mostly white British donors with more females, and clonal diversity was possibly underestimated. At 160-218 and 743-854, vaccine-associated CD4 TCRs were dominant, and they spanned spike.

Generated by immunoSEQ multiplex PCR, the TCRdb table keeps only in-frame clones and is missing some. The table has over 55,000 clones, about four fifths seen once. This CDR3 is built from 13 residues. The V end lost 3 bases, the J end lost 5 bases, and 9 bases lay between the germline ends. CDR1 is ENHRY and CDR2 is SYGVKD in the germline V gene. With respect to this clone: Its antigen is still unknown.

The origin of this receptor is an adult in good health. This rearrangement joins TRBV10-3 to TRBJ2-3, with a tentative D call TRBD2 (5 bases). Sample: peripheral blood, taken on day 0 of AZD1222 vaccination. The CDR3 DNA reads TGTGCCATCAGTGACGAGGGTCTAGATACGCAGTATTTT. Protein: CAISDEGLDTQYF.